The 20 T cell receptor beta chains reported below all come from one sample, sequenced in a study of cytomegalovirus exposure and HLA in healthy donors. In the PCR, 60 Vbeta and 13 Jbeta primers were used. Sequencing was performed with immunoSEQ multiplex PCR; in TCRdb, only in-frame clones are kept and a portion is missing. This sample's table reports 35,000 to 45,000 clones. Source material: PBMCs. These receptors all stem from a male donor in good health and CMV-seronegative.

This rearrangement joins TRBV5-1 to TRBJ2-2; 10 bases agree with TRBD2. The CDR3 runs to 19 residues. Trimming took 1 base from V and 4 from J; bases not matched to a gene: 13. The germline gives CDR1 SGHRS, CDR2 YFSETQ. For the CDR3, the DNA is TGCGCCAGCAGCTTGAGTCGAGAGCGGGGGGGCCGTGGCACCGGGGAGCTGTTTTTT. Its translation: CASSLSRERGGRGTGELFF.

This sequence joins TRBV30 and TRBJ2-2, with 7 bases aligning to TRBD2. This CDR3 is built from 13 residues. J lost 6 bases, V lost 8 bases, and 9 bases had no gene match. Per germline, CDR1 GTSNPN and CDR2 SVGIG (reference sequence). CDR3 nucleotides: TGTGCCGAACACCCCGGGGGGTCCGGGGAGCTGTTTTTT. It encodes CAEHPGGSGELFF.

The chain combines TRBV21-1 with TRBJ1-5; whether TRBD1, the table's D call, matches the DNA was not checked. TRBV21-1 is shown as a pseudogene. CDR3 length equals 18 residues. The CDR3 loop is CASSKGPLADRRNQPQHF. DNA of the CDR3: TGTGCCAGCAGCAAAGGGCCCCTGGCTGACAGGAGGAATCAGCCCCAGCATTTT.

The genes are TRBV5-1 and TRBJ2-5; no clear D. The J call could be wrong; TRBJ2-7 is a better fit for the DNA end. The CDR3 spans 14 residues. Germline CDR1 SGHRS, CDR2 YFSETQ. The CDR3 loop is CASSLEFGPYEQYF. CDR3 nucleotide sequence: TGCGCCAGCAGCTTGGAGTTCGGTCCCTACGAGCAGTACTTC.

The chain joins TRBV4-2 to TRBJ2-3; 9 nucleotides line up with TRBD2. The CDR3 covers 15 residues. The germline V gene has CDR1 LGHNA and CDR2 YNFKEQ. V gave up 9 bases and J gave up 2 bases; unmatched junction bases: 9. CDR3: CASSPSGVATDTQYF. The DNA of the CDR3 is TGTGCCAGTTCGCCTAGCGGGGTAGCCACAGATACGCAGTATTTT.

The chain carries TRBV6-5 and TRBJ1-5; possibly TRBD1 for D (5 bases). The germline gives CDR1 MNHEY, CDR2 SVGAGI. The CDR3 is made up of 16 amino acids. Trimming took 0 bases from V and 2 from J, leaving 11 bases between them. This CDR3 reads CASSYSFWGGNQPQHF. DNA of the CDR3: TGTGCCAGCAGTTACTCATTTTGGGGGGGCAATCAGCCCCAGCATTTT.

The genes are TRBV5-5 and TRBJ2-5; D not resolved. CDR1 SGHKS and CDR2 YYEKEE come from the germline V gene (reference sequence). V was clipped by 10 bases and J by 2 bases, with 18 bases between them. This CDR3 spans 14 amino acids. CDR3 DNA sequence: TGTGCCTCCGGCCTCCAGGCAGCACAAGAGACCCAGTACTTC. Encoded protein: CASGLQAAQETQYF. Together with reference TRBV5-5 and TRBJ2-5, the CDR3 gives the full variable domain: DAGVTQSPTHLIKTRGQQVTLRCSPISGHKSVSWYQQVLGQGPQFIFQYYEKEERGRGNFPDRFSARQFPNYSSELNVNALLLGDSALYLCASGLQAAQETQYFGPGTRLLVL.

The chain couples TRBV5-1 to TRBJ1-5; 8 nucleotides agree with TRBD1. The trim removed 4 bases at V and 4 bases at J, leaving 4 bases unmatched. The CDR3 consists of 14 residues. Germline-derived CDR1 and CDR2 are SGHRS and YFSETQ. In nucleotides, the CDR3 is TGCGCCAGCAGCCCTACAGGGGGGAATCAGCCCCAGCATTTT. This gives the protein CASSPTGGNQPQHF.

This chain uses TRBV9 with TRBJ2-3, with 7 bases fitting TRBD1. Germline V lookup: CDR1 SGDLS, CDR2 YYNGEE. CDR3 length equals 17 residues. Trimming at V came to 4 bases and at J to 2 bases, leaving 13 bases not matched to a gene. For the CDR3, the DNA is TGTGCCAGCAGCACCCTTCAGACAGGGATGGACACAGATACGCAGTATTTT. It encodes CASSTLQTGMDTDTQYF. Based on the CDR3 plus reference TRBV9 and TRBJ2-3, the full variable domain is DSGVTQTPKHLITATGQRVTLRCSPRSGDLSVYWYQQSLDQGLQFLIQYYNGEERAKGNILERFSAQQFPDLHSELNLSSLELGDSALYFCASSTLQTGMDTDTQYFGPGTRLTVL.

The V and J genes are TRBV18 and TRBJ1-1; 7 bases are shared with TRBD1. V trimming: 6 bases; J trimming: 0 bases; junction bases outside the gene matches: 7. CDR1 and CDR2 (germline): KGHSH, LQKENI. CDR3 length equals 15 residues. The CDR3 DNA reads TGTGCCAGCTCGCAATGGACAGGAATGAACACTGAAGCTTTCTTT. Its protein is CASSQWTGMNTEAFF.

The rearrangement links TRBV29-1 to TRBJ1-1, with unresolved D. CDR1 SQVTM and CDR2 ANQGSEA come from the germline V gene. This CDR3 is 15 amino acids long. V gave up 7 bases and J gave up 3 bases, with 21 bases separating them. The CDR3 DNA follows: TGCAGCGCTGCGCGGCGTCGGGTTTGGGACACTGAAGCTTTCTTT. This gives the protein CSAARRRVWDTEAFF.

V gene TRBV30 combines with J gene TRBJ1-6, with D possibly matching TRBD1 (5 bases). V shed 2 bases and J shed 8 bases, with 13 bases lying between them. In germline, CDR1 is GTSNPN, CDR2 SVGIG (reference sequence). The CDR3 length is 14 residues. CDR3 bases: TGTGCCTGGAGTCACGTAAGGGGCTATTCACCCCTCCACTTT. Its translation is CAWSHVRGYSPLHF.

The V and J genes are TRBV19 and TRBJ1-5; 7 bases fit TRBD1. The CDR3 length is 15 residues. Germline V gene sequence: CDR1 LNHDA, CDR2 SQIVND (reference sequence). With V trimmed by 4 bases and J by 0 bases, 3 bases remained unmatched. The CDR3 here is CASSKDRISNQPQHF. The CDR3 DNA reads as TGTGCCAGTAGTAAGGACAGGATTAGCAATCAGCCCCAGCATTTT.

The rearrangement uses TRBV5-1 and TRBJ2-1; tentatively, D is TRBD2 (6 bases). The germline CDR1 and CDR2 sequences are SGHRS and YFSETQ. Trimming removed 0 bases from V and 1 base from J, with 17 bases in between. CDR3 size: 18 residues. CDR3 nucleotides: TGCGCCAGCAGCTTGGGGCAGGCGGTAGGGACTTCCTACAATGAGCAGTTCTTC. Translating it yields CASSLGQAVGTSYNEQFF.

The chain joins TRBV5-1 to TRBJ1-3, with 8 positions matching TRBD1. The CDR3 contains 14 residues. Germline V gives CDR1 SGHRS, CDR2 YFSETQ. V dropped 2 bases and J dropped 7; count of bases not matched to a gene: 5. The CDR3 region is CASSLSQGANTIYF. The CDR3 DNA follows: TGCGCCAGCAGCTTAAGCCAGGGGGCGAACACCATATATTTT.

V is TRBV6-1 and J is TRBJ1-1; D possibly corresponds to TRBD1 (5 bases). CDR1 is MNHNS, CDR2 SASEGT, per germline. The CDR3 has 18 amino acids. V lost 3 bases to trimming and J lost 4 bases, with 24 bases between them. The CDR3 spells CASSDYTQGFGRATEAFF. The CDR3 DNA sequence: TGTGCCAGCAGTGATTATACCCAGGGATTTGGGAGGGCCACTGAAGCTTTCTTT.

J is TRBJ1-1 and V is TRBV18, with TRBD1 as a possible D gene (5 bases). CDR3 length: 15 amino acids. V lost 5 bases and J 4 bases, leaving 17 bases between the germline ends. Germline V gene data show CDR1 as KGHSH and CDR2 as LQKENI. CDR3 residues: CASSSQRDRRTEAFF. The CDR3 nucleotides are TGTGCCAGCTCATCACAGCGGGACCGCCGCACTGAAGCTTTCTTT. The full variable domain, completed using reference TRBV18 and TRBJ1-1, is NAGVMQNPRHLVRRRGQEARLRCSPMKGHSHVYWYRQLPEEGLKFMVYLQKENIIDESGMPKERFSAEFPKEGPSILRIQQVVRGDSAAYFCASSSQRDRRTEAFFGQGTRLTVV.

J is TRBJ1-4 and V is TRBV20-1, with D uncertain. The CDR3 contains 11 residues. Germline CDR1 DFQATT, CDR2 SNEGSKA (reference sequence). The ends were cut back, 6 bases at V and 7 bases at J, with 9 bases in the middle. The CDR3 nucleotides read TGCAGTGCACCCGAGAGTGAAAAACTGTTTTTT. It encodes CSAPESEKLFF.

The chain recombines TRBV6-6 with TRBJ2-2, with 8 bases identical to TRBD2. With V trimmed by 7 bases and J by 4 bases, 8 bases remained unmatched. The CDR3 contains 15 residues. CDR1 and CDR2 from the germline V gene are MNHNY and SVGAGI (reference sequence). For the CDR3, the DNA is TGTGCCAGCACCAGCCGGGGGGGATCCACCGGGGAGCTGTTTTTT. Translation: CASTSRGGSTGELFF.

The chain links TRBV5-1 to TRBJ2-5; 9 positions match TRBD1. The CDR3 runs 18 residues. From germline, CDR1 is SGHRS and CDR2 YFSETQ. Trimming cost V 4 bases and J 1 base; bases outside gene matches: 14. The CDR3 sequence is CASSVSRTKQGAQETQYF. CDR3 nucleotides: TGCGCCAGCAGCGTGAGCAGGACCAAACAGGGGGCCCAAGAGACCCAGTACTTC.